Listed here are 22 T cell receptor beta chains from one sample, sequenced in a study (dated by TCRdb to the mid-2010s). The library was generated by RT-PCR. The sequencer listed for this sample is Illumina MiSeq. TCRdb itself trimmed the public reads at Q25 with fastp, ran MiXCR and retained productive beta chains. CDR3 protein duplicates are merged, each entry listing the most common genes and DNA. The sample table records about 700,000 distinct CDR3 sequences; over 12% of these occur just once. Just over 3.5% of the sample is taken by the ten largest. The specimen was memory CD4+ T cells from blood. These receptors all stem from a female donor in good health, serving as a healthy control.

The V call is TRBV7-9, the J call TRBJ1-3; D gene unclear. There are 15 residues in the CDR3. The V and J ends lost 5 bases and 0 bases respectively, with 11 bases between them. The germline V gene has CDR1 SEHNR and CDR2 FQNEAQ (reference sequence). This chain's CDR3 is CASSPGFSSGNTIYF. DNA for the CDR3: TGTGCCAGCAGCCCAGGATTTTCCTCTGGAAACACCATATATTTT.

The sample holds many counts of this clonotype. The V and J genes are TRBV20-1 and TRBJ1-2; D perhaps matches TRBD1 (5 bases). Trimming took off 3 bases at V and 2 bases at J, with 10 bases between the two ends. The V gene's germline CDR1 is DFQATT and CDR2 SNEGSKA (reference sequence). This CDR3 spans 13 amino acids. The CDR3 region is CSASPGINYGYTF. CDR3 in DNA: TGCAGTGCTAGTCCAGGGATCAACTATGGCTACACCTTC.

The CDR3 loop is CSAHPDSGYGYTF. The CDR3, as DNA: TGCAGTGCTCACCCGGATTCGGGCTATGGCTACACCTTC. The chain links TRBV20-1 to TRBJ1-2; no definite D call. Per the germline V gene, CDR1 is DFQATT and CDR2 is SNEGSKA (reference sequence). This CDR3 has 13 amino acids. Deletions cut 5 bases from V and 4 bases from J, with 14 bases between.

The chain combines TRBV20-1 with TRBJ1-4; 7 bases agree with TRBD1. The V gene's germline CDR1 is DFQATT and CDR2 SNEGSKA (reference sequence). There are 13 residues in the CDR3. The trim removed 5 bases at V and 4 bases at J, leaving 4 bases unmatched. CDR3 sequence: CSARDSLNEKLFF. DNA of the CDR3: TGCAGTGCTCGGGACAGCCTTAATGAAAAACTGTTTTTT.

The chain employs TRBV30 and TRBJ1-5, with D possibly matching TRBD1 (6 bases). CDR1 GTSNPN and CDR2 SVGIG come from the germline V gene (reference sequence). V was pared by 5 bases and J by 4 bases, with 12 bases between. The CDR3 has 13 residues. The CDR3 loop is CAWAGHLNQPQHF. The DNA for the CDR3 is TGTGCCTGGGCGGGACACTTGAATCAGCCCCAGCATTTT. Based on the CDR3 plus reference TRBV30 and TRBJ1-5, the full variable domain is SQTIHQWPATLVQPVGSPLSLECTVEGTSNPNLYWYRQAAGRGLQLLFYSVGIGQISSEVPQNLSASRPQDRQFILSSKKLLLSDSGFYLCAWAGHLNQPQHFGDGTRLSIL.

The chain is built from TRBV6-5 and TRBJ1-2; perhaps TRBD1 as D (5 bases). Trimming removed 2 bases from V and 0 bases from J, with 13 bases in between. Germline-derived CDR1 and CDR2 are MNHEY and SVGAGI. The CDR3 totals 16 residues. The chain's CDR3 is CASSYHPGRANYGYTF. The CDR3 DNA sequence: TGTGCCAGCAGTTACCATCCGGGCAGGGCTAACTATGGCTACACCTTC.

This chain uses TRBV12-3 or TRBV12-4 with TRBJ2-1, with 8 bases that match TRBD1. V lost 5 bases to trimming and J lost 4 bases; unmatched junction nucleotides: 13. This CDR3 comprises 17 residues. CDR3 DNA sequence: TGTGCCAGCAGTCCAACGACAGGGGTGGTGGGATACAATGAGCAGTTCTTC. Its translation: CASSPTTGVVGYNEQFF.

The chain joins TRBV12-3 or TRBV12-4 to TRBJ1-2; D not resolved. V was pared by 6 bases and J by 3 bases, with 8 bases between. The length of the CDR3 is 12 residues. In DNA form, the CDR3 reads TGTGCCAGCAGACCCGGCCACTATGGCTACACCTTC. Residues: CASRPGHYGYTF.

The chain combines TRBV20-1 with TRBJ2-6; no clear D. The germline V gene has CDR1 DFQATT and CDR2 SNEGSKA (reference sequence). The length of the CDR3 is 17 residues. The ends were cut back, 0 bases at V and 3 bases at J, with 15 bases in the middle. CDR3 loop: CSARDHGLGYGANVLTF. CDR3 bases: TGCAGTGCTAGAGACCACGGTCTAGGATATGGGGCCAACGTCCTGACTTTC.

CDR3 sequence reads: CATSQGSGNTIYF. CDR3 DNA: TGTGCCACCAGCCAGGGTTCTGGAAACACCATATATTTT. The V and J genes are TRBV15 and TRBJ1-3, with D perhaps matching TRBD1 (5 bases). The CDR3 runs to 13 residues. CDR1 is LNHNV, CDR2 YYDKDF, per germline (reference sequence). V was cut by 5 bases and J by 1 base, with 6 bases left in between.

This clonotype was observed once. V and J are TRBV18 and TRBJ1-6, with D uncertain. The ends were cut back, 2 bases at V and 7 bases at J, with 6 bases in the middle. Per germline, CDR1 KGHSH and CDR2 LQKENI. The CDR3 contains 13 residues. DNA of the CDR3: TGTGCCAGCTCACCAGGTTGGAATTCACCCCTCCACTTT. Protein product: CASSPGWNSPLHF.

This clonotype occurred a few times. The gene calls are TRBV20-1 and TRBJ2-5, with TRBD2 identical over 12 bases. V lost 8 bases to trimming and J lost 3 bases; unmatched junction nucleotides: 10. CDR1 and CDR2 from the germline V gene are DFQATT and SNEGSKA (reference sequence). The CDR3 is 15 residues long. DNA for the CDR3: TGCAGTCCCGGACTAGCGGGGCCGCGGGAAGAGACCCAGTACTTC. It yields the protein CSPGLAGPREETQYF.

This clonotype showed up just a few times. V is TRBV18 and J is TRBJ2-5; D unresolved. The germline CDR1 and CDR2 sequences are KGHSH and LQKENI. V lost 6 bases to trimming and J lost 4 bases, with 18 bases between them. The CDR3 has 15 amino acids. The CDR3, as DNA: TGTGCCAGCTCGCCTCAACTTAACCCGAGAGAGACCCAGTACTTC. Translating gives CASSPQLNPRETQYF.

The chain has TRBV5-1 and TRBJ1-1; no firm D call. Germline lookup yields CDR1 SGHRS and CDR2 YFSETQ. This CDR3 has 14 amino acids. Trimming removed 3 bases from V and 1 base from J, with 10 bases in between. CDR3 sequence (DNA): TGCGCCAGCAGCTCGGAGGGCTGGAACACTGAAGCTTTCTTT. Its translation: CASSSEGWNTEAFF.

In the case of this clonotype: At one of its ends the junction is not consistent with the germline gene, which may arise from a read error. The chain uses TRBV6-6 and TRBJ1-1; the match to TRBD1 covers 8 bases. CDR1 is MNHNY and CDR2 is SVGAGI in the germline V gene (reference sequence). The CDR3 extends over 16 amino acids. The CDR3 DNA reads as TGTGCCAGCAGTCAAAGGGACAGGACCTTGGACACTGAAGCGGTCTTT. Protein sequence: CASSQRDRTLDTEAVF.

This rearrangement joins TRBV24-1 to TRBJ1-2; D possibly corresponds to TRBD1 (6 bases). V was shortened by 7 bases and J by 8 bases, with 16 bases between the two germline ends. The germline CDR1 and CDR2 sequences are KGHDR and SFDVKD. This CDR3 is built from 13 residues. The CDR3 bases are TGTGCCACCAGGGACAGCGGTTGGTCCGGCTACACCTTC. This encodes CATRDSGWSGYTF.

This clonotype has ten or more counts. The J gene is TRBJ2-7, the V gene TRBV6-5; 10 nucleotides match TRBD1. Germline CDR1 reads MNHEY; CDR2 reads SVGAGI. The junction had 6 bases not matched to a gene; V was cut back by 0 bases and J by 4 bases. The CDR3 runs to 16 residues. The DNA of the CDR3 is TGTGCCAGCAGTTACTCGGGGACAGGGGTTGGGTACGAGCAGTACTTC. Amino acid sequence: CASSYSGTGVGYEQYF.

The chain joins TRBV6-5 to TRBJ2-7; D perhaps matches TRBD2 (7 bases). The CDR3 sequence is 15 residues long. From germline, CDR1 is MNHEY and CDR2 SVGAGI. Trimming shortened V by 6 bases and J by 3 bases, and 18 bases separated the two germline ends. CDR3 coding DNA: TGTGCCAGCAGACGACCACGGGGGGCTATCTACGAGCAGTACTTC. Its translation: CASRRPRGAIYEQYF.

V gene TRBV7-2 combines with J gene TRBJ2-1, with D possibly being TRBD2 (6 bases). CDR3 length: 16 amino acids. V lost 5 bases and J 3 bases, leaving 17 bases between the germline ends. Germline V gives CDR1 SGHTA, CDR2 FQGNSA. CDR3 nucleotides: TGTGCCAGCAGCCTTGGGGGGACTCTTAGCTACAATGAGCAGTTCTTC. Translation: CASSLGGTLSYNEQFF.

The gene calls are TRBV28 and TRBJ2-7, with D possibly called TRBD1 or TRBD2 (5 bases each). V was shortened by 5 bases and J by 9 bases, with 17 bases between the two germline ends. CDR3 length: 13 residues. Looked up from germline, CDR1 is MDHEN and CDR2 is SYDVKM. In nucleotides, the CDR3 is TGTGCCAGCAGTACCACGATCCGGGACCGGCAGTACTTC. Translated: CASSTTIRDRQYF.

This clonotype was detected a few times. The chain joins TRBV7-2 to TRBJ2-4; D is unclear. Germline V CDR1 and CDR2: SGHTA, FQGNSA. Trimming removed 3 bases at V and 7 bases at J, with 13 bases between. The CDR3 totals 14 residues. The CDR3 loop reads CASSFAGLQNIQYF. In nucleotides, the CDR3 is TGTGCCAGCAGCTTTGCCGGCCTCCAGAACATTCAGTACTTC.

In the case of this clonotype: This clone may be a read error of a much larger clone one base away. The chain is built from TRBV30 and TRBJ1-2, with TRBD1 matching over 8 bases. Germline CDR1 is GTSNPN and CDR2 is SVGIG (reference sequence). The length of the CDR3 is 14 residues. The CDR3 protein is CAWSVQGAYYSYTF. The CDR3 nucleotides are TGTGCCTGGAGTGTCCAGGGGGCCTACTATAGCTACACCTTC.